Below are 2 T cell receptor beta chains sequenced from a single sample in a study of blood T cell repertoires in COVID-19. Profiling relied on immunoSEQ multiplex PCR, and the TCRdb table lists in-frame clones only, not all of them. The data show 200,000 to 250,000 clones, with about 81% seen just once and approximately 5.6% held by the top ten. What was sequenced was peripheral blood. Receptor source: a woman between 70 and 85 years old with COVID-19, enrolled during active disease.

V is TRBV5-1 and J is TRBJ2-1; D is perhaps TRBD2 (5 bases). Germline-derived CDR1 and CDR2 are SGHRS and YFSETQ. The CDR3 runs to 15 residues. The germline V and J ends were trimmed by 0 bases and 6 bases, with 13 bases remaining between them. The CDR3 region is CASSLEGRRSNEQFF. The CDR3 DNA sequence: TGCGCCAGCAGCTTGGAAGGACGGAGGAGCAATGAGCAGTTCTTC.

This clone was observed once. The rearrangement links TRBV3-1 (or the pseudogene TRBV3-2) to TRBJ2-2; D possibly corresponds to TRBD1 (6 bases). The V gene lost 2 bases and the J gene lost 6 bases, with 19 bases spanning the gap. There are 17 residues in the CDR3. Germline assignment: CDR1 LGHDT and CDR2 YNNKEL (reference sequence). The CDR3 nucleotides are TGTGCCAGCAGCCAATTTCGTAACAGGGTCGGCGCCGGGGAGCTGTTTTTT. Its protein is CASSQFRNRVGAGELFF.